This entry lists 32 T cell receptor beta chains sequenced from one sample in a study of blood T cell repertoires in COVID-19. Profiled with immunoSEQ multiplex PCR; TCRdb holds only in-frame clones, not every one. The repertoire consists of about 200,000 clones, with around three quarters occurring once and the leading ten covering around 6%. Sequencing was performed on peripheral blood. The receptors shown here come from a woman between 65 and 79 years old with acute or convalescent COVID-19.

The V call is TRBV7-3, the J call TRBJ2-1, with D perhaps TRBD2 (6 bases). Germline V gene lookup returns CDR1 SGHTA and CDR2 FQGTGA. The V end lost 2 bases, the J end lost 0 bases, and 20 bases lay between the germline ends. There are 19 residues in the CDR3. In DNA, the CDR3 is TGTGCCAGCAGCTTAGATCCCCAAACTAGCCGGAGCTCCTACAATGAGCAGTTCTTC. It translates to CASSLDPQTSRSSYNEQFF.

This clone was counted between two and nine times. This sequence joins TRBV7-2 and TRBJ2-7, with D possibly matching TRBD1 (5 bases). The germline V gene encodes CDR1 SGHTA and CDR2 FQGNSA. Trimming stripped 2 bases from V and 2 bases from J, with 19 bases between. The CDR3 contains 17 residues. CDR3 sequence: CASSLKNSDSFPYEQYF. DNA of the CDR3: TGTGCCAGCAGCTTAAAAAACTCCGACAGTTTCCCCTACGAGCAGTACTTC.

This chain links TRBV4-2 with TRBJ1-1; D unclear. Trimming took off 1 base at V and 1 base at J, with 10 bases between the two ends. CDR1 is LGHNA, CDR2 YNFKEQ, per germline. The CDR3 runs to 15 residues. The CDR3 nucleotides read TGTGCCAGCAGCCAAGTCCAGGTCGGGAACACTGAAGCTTTCTTT. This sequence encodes CASSQVQVGNTEAFF.

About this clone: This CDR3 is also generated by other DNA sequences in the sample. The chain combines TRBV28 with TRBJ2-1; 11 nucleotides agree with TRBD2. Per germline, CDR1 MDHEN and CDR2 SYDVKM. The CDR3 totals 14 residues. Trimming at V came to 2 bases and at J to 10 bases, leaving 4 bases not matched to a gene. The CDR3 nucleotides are TGTGCCAGCAGTTTAGTACTAGCGGGAGACGAGCAGTTCTTC. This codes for CASSLVLAGDEQFF.

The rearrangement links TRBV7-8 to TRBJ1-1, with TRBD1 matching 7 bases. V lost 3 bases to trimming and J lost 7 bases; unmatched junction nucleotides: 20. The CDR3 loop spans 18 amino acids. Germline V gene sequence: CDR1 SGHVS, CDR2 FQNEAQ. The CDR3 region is CASSFPTGAPIPEGEAFF. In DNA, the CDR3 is TGTGCCAGCAGCTTCCCTACAGGGGCCCCGATCCCGGAAGGTGAAGCTTTCTTT. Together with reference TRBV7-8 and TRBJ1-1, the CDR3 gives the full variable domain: GAGVSQSPRYKVAKRGQDVALRCDPISGHVSLFWYQQALGQGPEFLTYFQNEAQLDKSGLPSDRFFAERPEGSVSTLKIQRTQQEDSAVYLCASSFPTGAPIPEGEAFFGQGTRLTVV.

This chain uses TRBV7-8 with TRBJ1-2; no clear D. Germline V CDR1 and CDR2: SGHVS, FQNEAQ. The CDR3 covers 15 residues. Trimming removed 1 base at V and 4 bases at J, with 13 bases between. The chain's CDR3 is CASSLGPRVLYGYTF. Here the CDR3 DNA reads TGTGCCAGCAGCTTAGGTCCGAGGGTCCTCTATGGCTACACCTTC.

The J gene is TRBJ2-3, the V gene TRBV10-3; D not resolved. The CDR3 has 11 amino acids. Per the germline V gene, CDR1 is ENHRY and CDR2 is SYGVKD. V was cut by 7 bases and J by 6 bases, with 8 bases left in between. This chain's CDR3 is CAIKLSDTQYF. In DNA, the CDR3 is TGTGCCATCAAATTATCGGATACGCAGTATTTT.

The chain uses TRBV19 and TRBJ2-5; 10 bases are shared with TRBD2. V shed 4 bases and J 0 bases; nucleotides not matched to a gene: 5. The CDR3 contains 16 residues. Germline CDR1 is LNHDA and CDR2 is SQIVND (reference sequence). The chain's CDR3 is CASSTRTSGNQETQYF. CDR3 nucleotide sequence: TGTGCCAGTAGTACTCGGACTAGCGGTAACCAAGAGACCCAGTACTTC.

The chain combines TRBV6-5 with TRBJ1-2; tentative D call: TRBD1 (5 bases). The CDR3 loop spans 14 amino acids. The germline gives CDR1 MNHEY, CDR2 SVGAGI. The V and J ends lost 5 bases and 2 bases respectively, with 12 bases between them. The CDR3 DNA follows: TGTGCCAGCAGTAGCCCAGGGATCAACTATGGCTACACCTTC. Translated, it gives CASSSPGINYGYTF.

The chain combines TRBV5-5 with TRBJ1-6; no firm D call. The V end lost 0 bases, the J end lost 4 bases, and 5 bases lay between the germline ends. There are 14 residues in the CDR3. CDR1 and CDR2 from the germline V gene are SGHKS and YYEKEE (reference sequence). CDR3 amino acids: CASSLAQYNSPLHF. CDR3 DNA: TGTGCCAGCAGCTTGGCTCAGTATAATTCACCCCTCCACTTT.

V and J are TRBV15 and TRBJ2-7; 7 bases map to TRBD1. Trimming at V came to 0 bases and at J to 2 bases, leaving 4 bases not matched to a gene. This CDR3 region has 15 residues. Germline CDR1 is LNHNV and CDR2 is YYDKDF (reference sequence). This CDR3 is CATSRDPTGTYEQYF. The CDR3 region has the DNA TGTGCCACCAGCAGAGACCCGACAGGGACCTACGAGCAGTACTTC.

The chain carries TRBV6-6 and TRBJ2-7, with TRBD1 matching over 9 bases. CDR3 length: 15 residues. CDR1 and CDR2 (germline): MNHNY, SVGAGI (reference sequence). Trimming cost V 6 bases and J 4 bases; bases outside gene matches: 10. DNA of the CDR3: TGTGCCAGCAGACCACCGGGACAGGGCTCGTACGAGCAGTACTTC. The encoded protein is CASRPPGQGSYEQYF.

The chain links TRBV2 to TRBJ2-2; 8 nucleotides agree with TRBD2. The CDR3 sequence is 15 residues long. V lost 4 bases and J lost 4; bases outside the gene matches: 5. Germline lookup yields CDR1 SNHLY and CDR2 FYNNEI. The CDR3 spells CASSGAGVGTGELFF. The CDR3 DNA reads TGTGCCAGCAGTGGAGCGGGAGTGGGCACCGGGGAGCTGTTTTTT.

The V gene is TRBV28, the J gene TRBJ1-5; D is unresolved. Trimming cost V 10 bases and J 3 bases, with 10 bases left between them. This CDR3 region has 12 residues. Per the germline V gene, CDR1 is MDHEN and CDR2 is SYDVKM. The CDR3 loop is CATQVTNQPQHF. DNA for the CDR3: TGTGCCACCCAGGTTACCAATCAGCCCCAGCATTTT.

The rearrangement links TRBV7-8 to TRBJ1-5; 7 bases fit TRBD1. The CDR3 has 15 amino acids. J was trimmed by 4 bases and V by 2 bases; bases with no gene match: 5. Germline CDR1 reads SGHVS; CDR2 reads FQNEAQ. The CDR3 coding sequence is TGTGCCAGCAGCTTATCTGGACAGGCGAATCAGCCCCAGCATTTT. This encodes CASSLSGQANQPQHF.

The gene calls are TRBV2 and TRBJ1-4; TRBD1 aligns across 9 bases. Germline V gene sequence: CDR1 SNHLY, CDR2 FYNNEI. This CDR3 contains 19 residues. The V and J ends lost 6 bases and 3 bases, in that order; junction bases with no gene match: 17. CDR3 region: CASSDNARTGAVANEKLFF. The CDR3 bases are TGTGCCAGCAGCGACAACGCCCGGACAGGGGCGGTCGCTAATGAAAAACTGTTTTTT.

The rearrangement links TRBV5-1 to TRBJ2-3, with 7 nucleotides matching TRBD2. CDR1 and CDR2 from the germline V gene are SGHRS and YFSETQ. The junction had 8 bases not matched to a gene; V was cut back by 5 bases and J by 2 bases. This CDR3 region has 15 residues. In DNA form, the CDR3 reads TGCGCCAGCAGTTCCACTAGCGCGGACACAGATACGCAGTATTTT. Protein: CASSSTSADTDTQYF.

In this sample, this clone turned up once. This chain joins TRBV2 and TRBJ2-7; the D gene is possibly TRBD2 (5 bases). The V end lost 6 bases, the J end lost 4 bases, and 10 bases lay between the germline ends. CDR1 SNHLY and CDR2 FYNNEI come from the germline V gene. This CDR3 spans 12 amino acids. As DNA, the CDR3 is TGTGCCAGCAGGGCTGAGGGATACGAGCAGTACTTC. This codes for CASRAEGYEQYF.

The CDR3 nucleotides are TGTGCCAGCAGTAGCGGGAGAACCACAGATACGCAGTATTTT. Protein sequence: CASSSGRTTDTQYF. The V and J genes are TRBV6-5 and TRBJ2-3; TRBD2 matches at 8 bases. Germline CDR1 reads MNHEY; CDR2 reads SVGAGI. J was trimmed by 2 bases and V by 5 bases; bases with no gene match: 3. The CDR3 runs to 14 residues.

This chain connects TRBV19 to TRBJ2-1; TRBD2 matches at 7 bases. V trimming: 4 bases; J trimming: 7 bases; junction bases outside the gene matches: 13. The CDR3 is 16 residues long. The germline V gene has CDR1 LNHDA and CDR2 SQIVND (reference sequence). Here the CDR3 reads CASSTKLAPRWNEQFF. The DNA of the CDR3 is TGTGCCAGTAGTACCAAACTAGCGCCAAGGTGGAATGAGCAGTTCTTC.

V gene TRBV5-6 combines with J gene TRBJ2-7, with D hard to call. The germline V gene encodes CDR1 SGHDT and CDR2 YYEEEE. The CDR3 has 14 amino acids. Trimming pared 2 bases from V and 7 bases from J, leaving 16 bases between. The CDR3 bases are TGTGCCAGCAGCTTTTCCCCGGTTGGGCGTGAGCAGTACTTC. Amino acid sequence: CASSFSPVGREQYF.

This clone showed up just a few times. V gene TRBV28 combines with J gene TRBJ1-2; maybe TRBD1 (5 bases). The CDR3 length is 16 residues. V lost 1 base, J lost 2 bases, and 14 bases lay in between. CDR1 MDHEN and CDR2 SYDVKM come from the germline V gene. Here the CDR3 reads CASSLSGAGGNYGYTF. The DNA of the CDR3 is TGTGCCAGCAGTTTATCCGGGGCCGGGGGAAACTATGGCTACACCTTC.

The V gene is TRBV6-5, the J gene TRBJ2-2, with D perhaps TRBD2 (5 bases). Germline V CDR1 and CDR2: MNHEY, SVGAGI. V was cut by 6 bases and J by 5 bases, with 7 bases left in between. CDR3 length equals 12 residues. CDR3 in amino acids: CASSSGTGELFF. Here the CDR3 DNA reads TGTGCCAGCAGCTCGGGAACCGGGGAGCTGTTTTTT.

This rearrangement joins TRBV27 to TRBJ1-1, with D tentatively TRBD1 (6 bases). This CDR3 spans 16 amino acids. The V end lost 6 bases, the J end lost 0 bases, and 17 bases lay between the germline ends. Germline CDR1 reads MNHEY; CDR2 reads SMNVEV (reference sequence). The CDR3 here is CASSNGRGGLNTEAFF. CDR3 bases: TGTGCCAGCAGCAACGGACGGGGGGGCCTGAACACTGAAGCTTTCTTT.

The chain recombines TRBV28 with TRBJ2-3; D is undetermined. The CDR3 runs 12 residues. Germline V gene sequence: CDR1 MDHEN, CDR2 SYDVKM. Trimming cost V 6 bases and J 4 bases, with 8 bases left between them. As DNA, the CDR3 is TGTGCCAGCAGCCCCATCCCAGATACGCAGTATTTT. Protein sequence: CASSPIPDTQYF.

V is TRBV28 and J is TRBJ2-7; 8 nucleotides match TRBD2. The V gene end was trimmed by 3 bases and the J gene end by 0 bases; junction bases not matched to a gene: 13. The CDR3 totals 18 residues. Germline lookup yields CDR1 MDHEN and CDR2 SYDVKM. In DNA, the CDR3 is TGTGCCAGCAGTTTCCCCTGGGGAGCGGGAGAGTTCTCCTACGAGCAGTACTTC. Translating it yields CASSFPWGAGEFSYEQYF. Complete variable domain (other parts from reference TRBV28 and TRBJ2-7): DVKVTQSSRYLVKRTGEKVFLECVQDMDHENMFWYRQDPGLGLRLIYFSYDVKMKEKGDIPEGYSVSREKKERFSLILESASTNQTSMYLCASSFPWGAGEFSYEQYFGPGTRLTVT.

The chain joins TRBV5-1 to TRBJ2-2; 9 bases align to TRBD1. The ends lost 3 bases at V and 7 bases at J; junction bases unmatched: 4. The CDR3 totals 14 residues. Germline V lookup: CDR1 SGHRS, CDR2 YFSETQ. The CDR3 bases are TGCGCCAGCAGCTGGACAGGGGAGGGCGGGGAGCTGTTTTTT. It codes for CASSWTGEGGELFF.

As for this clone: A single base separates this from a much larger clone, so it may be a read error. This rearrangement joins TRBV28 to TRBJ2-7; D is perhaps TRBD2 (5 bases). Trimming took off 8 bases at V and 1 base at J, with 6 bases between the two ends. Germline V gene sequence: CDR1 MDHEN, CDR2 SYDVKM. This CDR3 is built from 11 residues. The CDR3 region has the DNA TGTGCCAGCGGGAGTTCCTACGAGCAGTACTTC. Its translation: CASGSSYEQYF.

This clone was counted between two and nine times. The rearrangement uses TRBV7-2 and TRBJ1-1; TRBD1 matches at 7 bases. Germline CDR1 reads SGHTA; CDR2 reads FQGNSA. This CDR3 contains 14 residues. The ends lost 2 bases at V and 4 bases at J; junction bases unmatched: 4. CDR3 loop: CASSLLYRGTEAFF. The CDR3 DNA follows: TGTGCCAGCAGCTTATTATACAGGGGCACTGAAGCTTTCTTT.

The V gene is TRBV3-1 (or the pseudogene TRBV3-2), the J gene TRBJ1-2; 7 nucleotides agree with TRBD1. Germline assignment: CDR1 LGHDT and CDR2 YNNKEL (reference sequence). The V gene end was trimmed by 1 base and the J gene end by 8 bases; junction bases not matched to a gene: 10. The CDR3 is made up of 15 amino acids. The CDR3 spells CASSQVRRQGIGYTF. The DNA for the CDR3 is TGTGCCAGCAGCCAAGTCCGCAGACAGGGTATCGGCTACACCTTC.

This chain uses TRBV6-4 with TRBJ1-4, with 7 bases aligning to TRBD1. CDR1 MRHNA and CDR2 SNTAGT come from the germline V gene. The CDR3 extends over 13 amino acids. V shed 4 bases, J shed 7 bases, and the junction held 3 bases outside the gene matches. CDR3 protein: CASSGDRGEKLFF. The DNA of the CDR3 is TGTGCCAGCAGTGGGGACAGAGGTGAAAAACTGTTTTTT.

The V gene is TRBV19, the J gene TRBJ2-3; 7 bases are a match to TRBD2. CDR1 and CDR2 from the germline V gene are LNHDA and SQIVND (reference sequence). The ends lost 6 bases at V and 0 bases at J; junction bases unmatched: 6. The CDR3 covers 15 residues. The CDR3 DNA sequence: TGTGCCAGTAGGATGGCTAGCGGAAGCACAGATACGCAGTATTTT. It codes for CASRMASGSTDTQYF.